The entry that follows covers one T cell receptor beta chain sequence. This sample was taken from a study of blood T cell repertoires in COVID-19. Whole-study context: The samples span acute and convalescent COVID-19 from the United States, Italy and Spain. PBMCs, B-cell-depleted T cells, or T cells were the source of the cDNA or gDNA that made up the material.

Participant-given clinical history determined each cohort assignment. Per the original data handling: Amplification with reference gene primers provided the estimates of nucleated cell counts. Data came from immunoSEQ multiplex PCR; TCRdb stores just in-frame clones and leaves some out. V and J calls and clone size are given by that table; D and trimming were obtained from the DNA. Here the sample spans over 200,000 clones, 80% to 90% being singletons. V shed 8 bases and J shed 5 bases, with 9 bases lying between them. Germline assignment: CDR1 SQVTM and CDR2 ANQGSEA. This CDR3 is 11 amino acids long.

The TCR sequence derives from a woman aged 50 to 65 who had recovered from COVID-19. The sample taken for sequencing was PBMCs or T cells enriched from blood (not recorded which). The V call is TRBV29-1, the J call TRBJ1-4; D remains unclear. In DNA, the CDR3 is TGCAGCCTGGCAGTGAATGAAAAACTGTTTTTT. Its protein is CSLAVNEKLFF.